The 29 T cell receptor beta chains given below trace back to one sample, sequenced in a study of CD8 T cells in ankylosing spondylitis. MiXCR was run by TCRdb on the 5' RACE reads, yielding one entry per CDR3 protein. The sample lists some 220,000 distinct CDR3 sequences; roughly 8.2% were seen once. Sequenced input: blood, either unsorted or a sorted T cell fraction (not recorded which). These receptors originate from a female donor with ankylosing spondylitis or in good health (not recorded which).

The chain has TRBV7-2 and TRBJ2-5; D unclear. Trimming removed 5 bases at V and 2 bases at J, with 12 bases between. This CDR3 has 14 residues. Germline V gives CDR1 SGHTA, CDR2 FQGNSA. CDR3 loop: CASSVQKVQETQYF. Here the CDR3 DNA reads TGTGCCAGCAGCGTCCAAAAGGTACAAGAGACCCAGTACTTC.

This clonotype was found many times. V usage is TRBV10-3 and J usage is TRBJ1-4; D might be TRBD1 (5 bases). Germline-derived CDR1 and CDR2 are ENHRY and SYGVKD. V shed 11 bases and J shed 1 base, with 11 bases lying between them. The length of the CDR3 is 13 residues. The CDR3 nucleotides read TGTGCCGCCGGGGGGGGAACTAATGAAAAACTGTTTTTT. Encoded protein: CAAGGGTNEKLFF.

There are many counts of this clonotype. In nucleotides, the CDR3 is TGCGCCAGCAGCCGAGCCGGCTATGGCTACACCTTC. The encoded protein is CASSRAGYGYTF. The chain joins TRBV4-3 to TRBJ1-2; D unclear. This CDR3 spans 12 amino acids. CDR1 is LGHNA, CDR2 YSLEER, per germline. Trimming left V 4 bases short and J 4 bases short, with 7 bases between.

This clonotype was seen at least ten times. The chain employs TRBV27 and TRBJ1-1; the D gene is possibly TRBD1 (6 bases). V shed 5 bases and J shed 0 bases, with 10 bases lying between them. CDR1 and CDR2 from the germline V gene are MNHEY and SMNVEV (reference sequence). The CDR3 sequence is 14 residues long. The CDR3 sequence: CASSMTGVNTEAFF. The CDR3, as DNA: TGTGCCAGCAGTATGACAGGAGTGAACACTGAAGCTTTCTTT.

This clonotype was seen at least ten times. The chain uses TRBV21-1 and TRBJ2-7; TRBD2, the table's D call, was not compared with the DNA. TRBV21-1 is an annotated pseudogene. This CDR3 contains 14 residues. The CDR3 spells CASTSGLPRGKQYF. The CDR3, as DNA: TGTGCCAGCACCTCGGGACTCCCTAGGGGGAAGCAGTACTTC.

This clonotype was observed many times. The gene calls are TRBV7-2 and TRBJ2-1; D remains ambiguous. The CDR3 contains 14 residues. Germline assignment: CDR1 SGHTA and CDR2 FQGNSA. The germline V and J ends were trimmed by 2 bases and 0 bases, with 5 bases remaining between them. The CDR3 is CASSLPLSYNEQFF. The CDR3 bases are TGTGCCAGCAGCTTACCCCTCTCCTACAATGAGCAGTTCTTC. The variable domain in full, with the rest retrieved from reference TRBV7-2 and TRBJ2-1, is GAGVSQSPSNKVTEKGKDVELRCDPISGHTALYWYRQSLGQGLEFLIYFQGNSAPDKSGLPSDRFSAERTGGSVSTLTIQRTQQEDSAVYLCASSLPLSYNEQFFGPGTRLTVL.

This clonotype showed up many times. The rearrangement uses TRBV4-3 and TRBJ2-1, with D hard to call. The germline CDR1 and CDR2 sequences are LGHNA and YSLEER. Between the trimmed V and J ends, which lost 1 base and 9 bases, there was a span of 10 bases. This CDR3 comprises 13 residues. CDR3 DNA: TGCGCCAGCAGCCAAGGGCGGCCCAGTGAGCAGTTCTTC. Residues: CASSQGRPSEQFF.

There are a few counts of this clonotype. The V call is TRBV19, the J call TRBJ2-1; D gene unclear. Trimming shortened V by 6 bases and J by 0 bases, and 6 bases separated the two germline ends. Germline CDR1 and CDR2: LNHDA and SQIVND (reference sequence). The CDR3 has 13 amino acids. For the CDR3, the DNA is TGTGCCAGTAGAAATGACTCCTACAATGAGCAGTTCTTC. Translated, it gives CASRNDSYNEQFF.

The CDR3 DNA sequence: TGCGCCAGCCCTCCCGGGGCCAGGGGGCCCCACGAGCAGTACTTC. It codes for CASPPGARGPHEQYF. The chain combines TRBV23-1 with TRBJ2-7; 8 bases line up with TRBD1. TRBV23-1 is marked as an open reading frame, function uncertain. CDR3 length: 15 amino acids. Trimming cost V 8 bases and J 5 bases; bases outside gene matches: 14.

Ten or more counts support this clonotype. The rearrangement uses TRBV12-3 or TRBV12-4 and TRBJ2-1; no definite D call. The CDR3 loop spans 15 amino acids. Trimming removed 7 bases at V and 6 bases at J, with 19 bases between. This chain's CDR3 is CASTPRSNAINEQFF. CDR3 coding DNA: TGTGCCAGCACCCCGCGGTCTAACGCAATCAATGAGCAGTTCTTC.

This clonotype has ten or more counts. This sequence joins TRBV3-1 and TRBJ1-5, with D maybe TRBD1 (6 bases). Germline CDR1 is LGHDT and CDR2 is YNNKEL (reference sequence). Trimming shortened V by 3 bases and J by 5 bases, and 14 bases separated the two germline ends. The CDR3 totals 15 residues. CDR3 coding DNA: TGTGCCAGCAGCCAGGACAGCCTGGGCCATCAGCCCCAGCATTTT. Protein: CASSQDSLGHQPQHF. The variable domain in full, completed from reference TRBV3-1 and TRBJ1-5, reads DTAVSQTPKYLVTQMGNDKSIKCEQNLGHDTMYWYKQDSKKFLKIMFSYNNKELIINETVPNRFSPKSPDKAHLNLHINSLELGDSAVYFCASSQDSLGHQPQHFGDGTRLSIL.

Worth noting for this clonotype: A much larger clone lies one base from this, so it may be a read error. This chain connects TRBV7-2 to TRBJ2-2; no reliable D call. The CDR3 has 11 amino acids. CDR1 is SGHTA, CDR2 FQGNSA, per germline. V lost 10 bases and J lost 4, with 7 bases in between. This CDR3 reads CANTITGELFF. DNA of the CDR3: TGTGCCAACACCATCACCGGGGAGCTGTTTTTT. The full variable domain, with the rest looked up from reference TRBV7-2 and TRBJ2-2, is GAGVSQSPSNKVTEKGKDVELRCDPISGHTALYWYRQSLGQGLEFLIYFQGNSAPDKSGLPSDRFSAERTGGSVSTLTIQRTQQEDSAVYLCANTITGELFFGEGSRLTVL.

V usage is TRBV7-2 and J usage is TRBJ2-4, with 7 bases fitting TRBD2. Germline V lookup: CDR1 SGHTA, CDR2 FQGNSA. V was clipped by 4 bases and J by 6 bases; unmatched bases: 12. The CDR3 is made up of 16 amino acids. The CDR3 reads CASSSRRGLGGNIQYF. The CDR3 DNA reads as TGTGCCAGCAGCTCCCGCCGAGGACTAGGCGGAAACATTCAGTACTTC.

The chain carries TRBV29-1 and TRBJ1-3; D not certain. The germline V gene has CDR1 SQVTM and CDR2 ANQGSEA. Trimming shortened V by 6 bases and J by 0 bases, and 9 bases separated the two germline ends. The CDR3 consists of 13 residues. The CDR3 DNA reads TGCAGCGTCCGACGTCCCTCTGGAAACACCATATATTTT. Protein sequence: CSVRRPSGNTIYF.

The sample holds many counts of this clonotype. V gene TRBV10-3 combines with J gene TRBJ2-7; 8 positions match TRBD1. The J segment lost 12 bases and the V segment lost 10 bases, leaving 11 bases of the junction unmatched. CDR3 length: 11 amino acids. CDR1 is ENHRY and CDR2 is SYGVKD in the germline V gene. The CDR3 reads CATYSGTGMYF. The CDR3 DNA reads TGTGCCACATACTCCGGGACAGGCATGTACTTC.

In its sample, this clonotype was seen many times. The chain links TRBV7-8 to TRBJ2-2, with D possibly being TRBD2 (6 bases). Germline V gene data show CDR1 as SGHVS and CDR2 as FQNEAQ. V lost 2 bases, J lost 4 bases, and 14 bases lay in between. The CDR3 has 16 residues. CDR3: CASSLNSGGATGELFF. The CDR3, as DNA: TGTGCCAGCAGCTTAAATAGCGGCGGAGCCACCGGGGAGCTGTTTTTT.

This clonotype occurred a few times. This chain links TRBV7-9 with TRBJ2-7; possible D gene TRBD1, 5 bases. The germline V and J ends were trimmed by 4 bases and 2 bases, with 9 bases remaining between them. The germline V gene has CDR1 SEHNR and CDR2 FQNEAQ (reference sequence). The CDR3 has 13 residues. The chain's CDR3 is CASSSTRAYEQYF. The CDR3 DNA reads as TGTGCCAGCAGCTCAACCAGGGCCTACGAGCAGTACTTC.

This clonotype was counted many times. The chain employs TRBV21-1 and TRBJ2-3; the table's D gene call, TRBD1, was not cross checked with the DNA. TRBV21-1 is deemed a pseudogene. The CDR3 contains 12 residues. CDR3 in DNA: TGTGCCAGCAAGGGGGACACAGATACGCAGTATTTT. Residues: CASKGDTDTQYF.

The table lists this clonotype with many counts. V and J are TRBV29-1 and TRBJ1-1; D not resolved. Germline CDR1 reads SQVTM; CDR2 reads ANQGSEA. The CDR3 is made up of 11 amino acids. Trimming cost V 0 bases and J 4 bases, with 3 bases left between them. CDR3 DNA: TGCAGCGTTGAAGAGTCCACTGAAGCTTTCTTT. It translates to CSVEESTEAFF.

Details on this clonotype: A much larger clone differs from this one at a single base, so this may be a read error. The chain is built from TRBV2 and TRBJ2-7, with TRBD1 as a possible D gene (5 bases). The CDR3 runs 11 residues. From germline, CDR1 is SNHLY and CDR2 FYNNEI. The CDR3 DNA is TGTGTCAGCAGAACAGGCGAAGAGCAGTACTTC. Amino acid sequence: CVSRTGEEQYF.

This clonotype was observed a handful of times. This chain links TRBV5-1 with TRBJ2-5, with D hard to call. The germline CDR1 and CDR2 sequences are SGHRS and YFSETQ. This CDR3 has 14 residues. The V end lost 5 bases, the J end lost 1 base, and 12 bases lay between the germline ends. CDR3 nucleotides: TGCGCCAGCAGTCCCCGATCGATCCAAGAGACCCAGTACTTC. It codes for CASSPRSIQETQYF. Full variable domain (missing parts from reference TRBV5-1 and TRBJ2-5): KAGVTQTPRYLIKTRGQQVTLSCSPISGHRSVSWYQQTPGQGLQFLFEYFSETQRNKGNFPGRFSGRQFSNSRSEMNVSTLELGDSALYLCASSPRSIQETQYFGPGTRLLVL.

This clonotype has ten or more counts. The chain couples TRBV20-1 to TRBJ2-7; D call uncertain. Germline CDR1 and CDR2: DFQATT and SNEGSKA (reference sequence). V lost 0 bases to trimming and J lost 2 bases, with 17 bases between them. The CDR3 is 16 residues long. The CDR3 nucleotides read TGCAGTGCTAGAGATGTGGGTCGAGCGCAGACCTACGAGCAGTACTTC. Encoded protein: CSARDVGRAQTYEQYF.

This clonotype occurred many times. The chain has TRBV4-3 and TRBJ1-5; no definite D call. CDR3 length: 15 amino acids. CDR1 is LGHNA and CDR2 is YSLEER in the germline V gene. The V and J ends lost 1 base and 3 bases respectively, with 10 bases between them. CDR3 bases: TGCGCCAGCAGCCAAGTTGGTGGGGTCAATCAGCCCCAGCATTTT. It codes for CASSQVGGVNQPQHF.

This clonotype was detected ten times or more. DNA for the CDR3: TGCGCCAGCAGCCAGGGCACAGGGGAAGAGACCCAGTACTTC. Translated, it gives CASSQGTGEETQYF. The V call is TRBV4-1, the J call TRBJ2-5, with 7 bases matching TRBD1. Germline CDR1 and CDR2: MGHRA and YSYEKL. V shed 3 bases and J 3 bases; nucleotides not matched to a gene: 4. CDR3 length equals 14 residues.

This clonotype was seen ten or more times. The chain is built from TRBV20-1 and TRBJ1-5; D might be TRBD1 (6 bases). CDR3 length: 16 amino acids. Germline CDR1 and CDR2: DFQATT and SNEGSKA (reference sequence). The V end lost 4 bases, the J end lost 0 bases, and 16 bases lay between the germline ends. The CDR3 DNA reads TGCAGTGCTATGATCAGGGGCAAGTATAGCAATCAGCCCCAGCATTTT. Translation gives CSAMIRGKYSNQPQHF.

This clonotype occurred many times. This chain links TRBV24-1 with TRBJ1-1, with D uncertain. The germline CDR1 and CDR2 sequences are KGHDR and SFDVKD. The CDR3 has 13 amino acids. Trimming shortened V by 6 bases and J by 5 bases, and 12 bases separated the two germline ends. CDR3 loop: CATSTGEATEAFF. The CDR3 nucleotides read TGTGCCACCAGTACTGGGGAGGCTACTGAAGCTTTCTTT.

In its sample, this clonotype was seen once. V gene TRBV20-1 combines with J gene TRBJ2-7; possibly TRBD2 for D (6 bases). V gave up 6 bases and J gave up 0 bases, with 15 bases separating them. Germline loops: CDR1 DFQATT, CDR2 SNEGSKA (reference sequence). The CDR3 sequence is 14 residues long. The CDR3 spells CSAPRAGSSYEQYF. The DNA for the CDR3 is TGCAGTGCCCCGAGGGCGGGAAGCTCCTACGAGCAGTACTTC.

This chain connects TRBV5-4 to TRBJ2-1; D ambiguous. CDR3 length: 13 amino acids. The ends were cut back, 4 bases at V and 6 bases at J, with 11 bases in the middle. Germline V CDR1 and CDR2: SGHNT, YYREEE (reference sequence). This CDR3 reads CASSRADINEQFF. For the CDR3, the DNA is TGTGCCAGCAGCAGGGCCGATATCAATGAGCAGTTCTTC. The full variable domain, completed using reference TRBV5-4 and TRBJ2-1, is ETGVTQSPTHLIKTRGQQVTLRCSSQSGHNTVSWYQQALGQGPQFIFQYYREEENGRGNFPPRFSGLQFPNYSSELNVNALELDDSALYLCASSRADINEQFFGPGTRLTVL.

This clonotype is a singleton in its sample. A much larger clone sits a single nucleotide away, making a read error possible. The chain is built from TRBV4-3 and TRBJ1-1; D not certain. Looked up from germline, CDR1 is LGHNA and CDR2 is YSLEER. This CDR3 contains 14 residues. The CDR3 DNA reads TGCGCCAGCAGCCGAAGGACCCTGAACACTGGAGCTTTCTTT. Translation gives CASSRRTLNTGAFF.